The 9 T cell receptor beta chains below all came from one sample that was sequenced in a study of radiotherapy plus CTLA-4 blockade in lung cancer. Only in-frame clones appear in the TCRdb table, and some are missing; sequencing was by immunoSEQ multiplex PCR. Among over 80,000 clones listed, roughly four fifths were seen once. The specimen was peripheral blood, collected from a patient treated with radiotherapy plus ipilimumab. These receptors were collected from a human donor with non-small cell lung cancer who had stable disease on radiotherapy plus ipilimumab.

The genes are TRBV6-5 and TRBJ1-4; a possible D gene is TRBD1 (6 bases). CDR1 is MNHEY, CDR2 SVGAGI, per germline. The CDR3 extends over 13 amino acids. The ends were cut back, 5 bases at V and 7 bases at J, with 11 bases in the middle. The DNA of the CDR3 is TGTGCCAGCAGTGCCGGGACAACTGAAAAACTGTTTTTT. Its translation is CASSAGTTEKLFF.

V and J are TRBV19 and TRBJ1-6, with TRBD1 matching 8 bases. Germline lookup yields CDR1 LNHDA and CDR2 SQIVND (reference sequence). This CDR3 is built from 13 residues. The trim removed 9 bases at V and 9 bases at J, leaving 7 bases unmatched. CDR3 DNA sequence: TGTGCCAGCCACAGGGGGGTGAGTTCACCCCTCCACTTT. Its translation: CASHRGVSSPLHF. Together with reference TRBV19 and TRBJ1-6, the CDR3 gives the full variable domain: DGGITQSPKYLFRKEGQNVTLSCEQNLNHDAMYWYRQDPGQGLRLIYYSQIVNDFQKGDIAEGYSVSREKKESFPLTVTSAQKNPTAFYLCASHRGVSSPLHFGNGTRLTVT.

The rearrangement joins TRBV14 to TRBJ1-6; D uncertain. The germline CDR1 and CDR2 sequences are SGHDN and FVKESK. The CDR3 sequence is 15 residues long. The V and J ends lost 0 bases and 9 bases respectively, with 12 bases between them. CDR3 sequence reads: CASSQDPQGFSPLHF. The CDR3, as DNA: TGTGCCAGCAGCCAAGATCCTCAAGGGTTTTCACCCCTCCACTTT.

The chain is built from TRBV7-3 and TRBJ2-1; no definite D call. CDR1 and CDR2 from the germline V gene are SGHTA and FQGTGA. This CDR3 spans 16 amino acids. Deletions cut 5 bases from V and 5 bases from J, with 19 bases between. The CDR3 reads CASSPRAVPGHNEQFF. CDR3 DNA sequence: TGTGCCAGCAGCCCAAGGGCAGTCCCCGGGCACAATGAGCAGTTCTTC. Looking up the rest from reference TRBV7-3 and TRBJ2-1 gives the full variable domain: GAGVSQTPSNKVTEKGKYVELRCDPISGHTALYWYRQSLGQGPEFLIYFQGTGAADDSGLPNDRFFAVRPEGSVSTLKIQRTERGDSAVYLCASSPRAVPGHNEQFFGPGTRLTVL.

CDR3 region: CSVGRLSSYNEQFF. CDR3 in DNA: TGCAGCGTTGGAAGACTTAGCTCCTACAATGAGCAGTTCTTC. The rearrangement uses TRBV29-1 and TRBJ2-1; no clear D gene. The CDR3 runs to 14 residues. The V gene's germline CDR1 is SQVTM and CDR2 ANQGSEA. V shed 4 bases and J shed 0 bases, with 10 bases lying between them.

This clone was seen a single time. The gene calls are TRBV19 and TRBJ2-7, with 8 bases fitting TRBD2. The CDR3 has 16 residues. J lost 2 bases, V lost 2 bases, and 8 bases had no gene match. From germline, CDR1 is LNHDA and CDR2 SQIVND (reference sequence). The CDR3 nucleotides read TGTGCCAGTAGTATAAGGGCCCCGGGACTAGCCTACGAGCAGTACTTC. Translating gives CASSIRAPGLAYEQYF.

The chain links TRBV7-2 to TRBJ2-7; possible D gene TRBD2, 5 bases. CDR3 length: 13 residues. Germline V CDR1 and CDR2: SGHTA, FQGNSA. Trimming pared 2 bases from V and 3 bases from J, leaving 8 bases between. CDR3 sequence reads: CASSLSGIYEQYF. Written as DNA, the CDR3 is TGTGCCAGCAGCTTATCCGGGATCTACGAGCAGTACTTC.

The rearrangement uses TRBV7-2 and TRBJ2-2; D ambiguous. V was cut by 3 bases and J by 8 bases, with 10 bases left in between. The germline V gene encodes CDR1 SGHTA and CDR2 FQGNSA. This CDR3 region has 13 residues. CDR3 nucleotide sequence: TGTGCCAGCAGCTTGGCCCTTGCGGGGGAGCTGTTTTTT. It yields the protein CASSLALAGELFF.

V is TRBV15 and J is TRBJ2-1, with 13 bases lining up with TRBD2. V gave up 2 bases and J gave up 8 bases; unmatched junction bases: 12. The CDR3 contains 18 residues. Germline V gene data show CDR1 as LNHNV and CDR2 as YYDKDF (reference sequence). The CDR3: CATSRFRSGTSGEDEQFF. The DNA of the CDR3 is TGTGCCACCAGCAGATTCCGATCCGGGACTAGCGGGGAGGATGAGCAGTTCTTC.